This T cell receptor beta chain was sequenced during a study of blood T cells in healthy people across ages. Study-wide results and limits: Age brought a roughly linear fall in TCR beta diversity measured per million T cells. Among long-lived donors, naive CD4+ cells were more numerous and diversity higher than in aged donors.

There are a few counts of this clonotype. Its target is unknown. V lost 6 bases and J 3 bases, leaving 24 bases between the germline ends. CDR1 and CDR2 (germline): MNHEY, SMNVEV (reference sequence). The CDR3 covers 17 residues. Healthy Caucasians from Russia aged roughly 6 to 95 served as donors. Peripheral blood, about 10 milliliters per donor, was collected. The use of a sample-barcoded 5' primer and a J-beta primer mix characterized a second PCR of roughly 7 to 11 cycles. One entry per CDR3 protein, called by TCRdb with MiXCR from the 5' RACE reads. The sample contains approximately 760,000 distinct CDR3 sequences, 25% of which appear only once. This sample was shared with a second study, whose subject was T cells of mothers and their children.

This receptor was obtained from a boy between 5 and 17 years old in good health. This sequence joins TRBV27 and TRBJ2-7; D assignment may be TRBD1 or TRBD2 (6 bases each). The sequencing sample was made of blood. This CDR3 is CASSRNRGGSFFYEQYF. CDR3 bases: TGTGCCAGCAGCCGTAACAGAGGGGGGAGTTTTTTCTACGAGCAGTACTTC.